Below are 17 T cell receptor beta chains sequenced from a single sample in a study of graft-versus-host responses after intestinal transplantation. Libraries were prepared by immunoSEQ multiplex PCR; TCRdb keeps only in-frame clonotypes and omits some of them. Among about 110,000 clones listed, 85% to 95% were seen once. No antigen has been assigned to these receptors. The sample was unstimulated CD8+ T cells sorted from spleen or lymph node cells, taken before transplant. The receptors stem from a human donor who was the organ donor for an intestinal transplant.

This rearrangement joins TRBV11-2 to TRBJ2-1; 13 positions match TRBD2. This CDR3 has 16 residues. Germline-derived CDR1 and CDR2 are SGHAT and FQNNGV. V gave up 1 base and J gave up 5 bases; unmatched junction bases: 2. The CDR3 spells CASSLGLAGGDNEQFF. The DNA for the CDR3 is TGTGCCAGCAGCTTAGGACTAGCGGGGGGAGACAATGAGCAGTTCTTC.

CDR3 DNA sequence: TGTGCCAGTAGTATGCGGGACAGGGTCCTCTATGGCTACACCTTC. Protein sequence: CASSMRDRVLYGYTF. This rearrangement joins TRBV19 to TRBJ1-2, with 9 bases matching TRBD1. Trimming removed 3 bases from V and 4 bases from J; junction bases left unmatched: 6. CDR1 and CDR2 (germline): LNHDA, SQIVND (reference sequence). This CDR3 is built from 15 residues. Full variable domain (outside the CDR3, taken from reference TRBV19 and TRBJ1-2): DGGITQSPKYLFRKEGQNVTLSCEQNLNHDAMYWYRQDPGQGLRLIYYSQIVNDFQKGDIAEGYSVSREKKESFPLTVTSAQKNPTAFYLCASSMRDRVLYGYTFGSGTRLTVV.

J is TRBJ2-7 and V is TRBV6-5, with D possibly TRBD2 on 5 matching bases. V lost 6 bases and J lost 2, with 14 bases in between. Germline V gives CDR1 MNHEY, CDR2 SVGAGI. The CDR3 runs 14 residues. The CDR3 DNA reads TGTGCCAGCAGCGATGGGAGTGGGGCCTACGAGCAGTACTTC. It specifies CASSDGSGAYEQYF.

The CDR3 here is CASGLMGFSEQYF. CDR3 DNA sequence: TGTGCTAGTGGTTTGATGGGGTTTAGCGAGCAGTACTTC. This chain connects TRBV12-5 to TRBJ2-7; D is uncertain. Germline V lookup: CDR1 LGHNT, CDR2 FRNRAP. The V end lost 2 bases, the J end lost 6 bases, and 11 bases lay between the germline ends. The CDR3 loop spans 13 amino acids. Filled out from reference TRBV12-5 and TRBJ2-7, the complete variable domain reads DARVTQTPRHKVTEMGQEVTMRCQPILGHNTVFWYRQTMMQGLELLAYFRNRAPLDDSGMPKDRFSAEMPDATLATLKIQPSEPRDSAVYFCASGLMGFSEQYFGPGTRLTVT.

The chain couples TRBV6-1 to TRBJ1-1; a possible D gene is TRBD1 (6 bases). CDR1 and CDR2 from the germline V gene are MNHNS and SASEGT. This CDR3 comprises 15 residues. V gave up 4 bases and J gave up 0 bases, with 12 bases separating them. In DNA, the CDR3 is TGTGCCAGCAGTGCCTACGGACAGATGAACACTGAAGCTTTCTTT. Translating gives CASSAYGQMNTEAFF.

The chain has TRBV4-1 and TRBJ2-3; TRBD2 matches 11 bases. After removal of 1 base from V and 2 bases from J, the junction contained 8 bases not matched to a gene. The CDR3 runs 18 residues. CDR1 MGHRA and CDR2 YSYEKL come from the germline V gene. This chain's CDR3 is CASSQVLAGGPITDTQYF. DNA of the CDR3: TGCGCCAGCAGCCAAGTCTTAGCGGGAGGGCCTATCACAGATACGCAGTATTTT.

The rearrangement links TRBV5-1 to TRBJ2-7; 8 bases are shared with TRBD1. CDR3 length: 14 residues. J lost 2 bases, V lost 4 bases, and 5 bases had no gene match. In germline, CDR1 is SGHRS, CDR2 YFSETQ. The CDR3 bases are TGCGCCAGCAGCAAAATGGGACAGGCCTACGAGCAGTACTTC. This gives the protein CASSKMGQAYEQYF. Together with reference TRBV5-1 and TRBJ2-7, the CDR3 gives the full variable domain: KAGVTQTPRYLIKTRGQQVTLSCSPISGHRSVSWYQQTPGQGLQFLFEYFSETQRNKGNFPGRFSGRQFSNSRSEMNVSTLELGDSALYLCASSKMGQAYEQYFGPGTRLTVT.

This chain uses TRBV4-1 with TRBJ2-7; TRBD1 is a possible D gene (5 bases). Germline V gene data show CDR1 as MGHRA and CDR2 as YSYEKL. The germline V and J ends were trimmed by 4 bases and 3 bases, with 13 bases remaining between them. CDR3 length: 14 residues. The CDR3 protein is CASSLKVQVYEQYF. CDR3 coding DNA: TGCGCCAGCAGCCTAAAGGTACAGGTCTACGAGCAGTACTTC.

As to this clone: One end of the junction fails to match germline, which may point to a read error. The J gene is TRBJ2-7, the V gene TRBV5-4, with TRBD2 matching over 9 bases. The CDR3 extends over 15 amino acids. Germline lookup yields CDR1 SGHNT and CDR2 YYREEE (reference sequence). In DNA, the CDR3 is TGTGCCAGCAGCTCACCCGGGACTAGCTCCAACGAGCAGTACTTC. Amino acids: CASSSPGTSSNEQYF.

The rearrangement links TRBV4-1 to TRBJ2-2; 10 bases agree with TRBD2. The CDR3 loop spans 17 amino acids. The trim removed 0 bases at V and 8 bases at J, leaving 9 bases unmatched. CDR1 is MGHRA and CDR2 is YSYEKL in the germline V gene. DNA for the CDR3: TGCGCCAGCAGCCAAGACAGGGCTAGCGGGAGTTTGGGGGAGCTGTTTTTT. Translation: CASSQDRASGSLGELFF.

The chain joins TRBV5-4 to TRBJ1-1; D is unclear. The length of the CDR3 is 13 residues. CDR1 is SGHNT and CDR2 is YYREEE in the germline V gene (reference sequence). Trimming took off 0 bases at V and 11 bases at J, with 14 bases between the two ends. The CDR3 reads CASSLDSGNGAFF. CDR3 coding DNA: TGTGCCAGCAGCTTGGATTCTGGTAACGGGGCTTTCTTT.

The V and J genes are TRBV5-6 and TRBJ2-1; 11 bases fit TRBD2. Germline loops: CDR1 SGHDT, CDR2 YYEEEE. This CDR3 region has 17 residues. J gave up 8 bases and V 4 bases, and 14 bases lay outside the gene matches. The DNA for the CDR3 is TGTGCCAGCAGCGCAACATCCGGGACTAGCGGTTTGTATGAGCAGTTCTTC. Translating gives CASSATSGTSGLYEQFF.

The chain links TRBV4-2 to TRBJ2-7; tentatively, D is TRBD2 (6 bases). The germline CDR1 and CDR2 sequences are LGHNA and YNFKEQ. This CDR3 has 19 residues. V was shortened by 0 bases and J by 4 bases, with 25 bases between the two germline ends. This CDR3 is CASSQEPEGVPGRGYEQYF. CDR3 nucleotide sequence: TGTGCCAGCAGCCAAGAGCCGGAGGGAGTCCCCGGTAGGGGTTACGAGCAGTACTTC.

The chain joins TRBV5-8 to TRBJ1-1; 11 bases are a match to TRBD1. V was pared by 4 bases and J by 1 base, with 0 bases of the junction left unmatched. The CDR3 spans 14 residues. Per germline, CDR1 SGHTS and CDR2 YDEGEE. The CDR3 nucleotides read TGTGCCAGCAGCGGACAGGGGGCGAACACTGAAGCTTTCTTT. It is translated as CASSGQGANTEAFF.

This rearrangement joins TRBV7-9 to TRBJ2-1; D call uncertain. Germline CDR1 is SEHNR and CDR2 is FQNEAQ (reference sequence). The V and J ends lost 10 bases and 7 bases respectively, with 8 bases between them. CDR3 size: 10 residues. CDR3 in amino acids: CATDINEQFF. The CDR3 nucleotides read TGTGCCACAGATATAAATGAGCAGTTCTTC.

The chain recombines TRBV7-2 with TRBJ2-1; D perhaps matches TRBD2 (6 bases). Per the germline V gene, CDR1 is SGHTA and CDR2 is FQGNSA. V lost 7 bases, J lost 12 bases, and 19 bases lay in between. The CDR3 is 13 residues long. CDR3 loop: CASIRLEKDVQFF. In DNA, the CDR3 is TGTGCCAGCATCAGACTAGAAAAGGATGTGCAGTTCTTC.

The gene calls are TRBV7-2 and TRBJ2-5; the D is unclear. V was trimmed by 2 bases and J by 2 bases, leaving 6 bases between them. The CDR3 consists of 13 residues. Germline V lookup: CDR1 SGHTA, CDR2 FQGNSA. The CDR3 DNA sequence: TGTGCCAGCAGCTTAAGTCCTCAAGAGACCCAGTACTTC. Its protein product is CASSLSPQETQYF.